A single sample gave rise to the 27 T cell receptor beta chains below, sequenced in a study of tumor-infiltrating lymphocytes in glioblastoma multiforme. TCR beta libraries were built from RNA through three nested multiplex PCR rounds using modified ARM-PCR. TCRdb re-called the multiplex PCR reads through MiXCR, storing one row per CDR3 protein. The table lists tens of thousands of distinct CDR3 sequences, 60% to 65% of them singletons. The sample was brain tumor tissue. The receptors come from a male donor with glioblastoma.

This clonotype was observed a few times. Being one base from a much bigger clone, this may be a read error. V and J are TRBV10-2 and TRBJ2-5; D remains unclear. V was shortened by 10 bases and J by 3 bases, with 18 bases between the two germline ends. CDR3 length equals 14 residues. From germline, CDR1 is WSHSY and CDR2 SAAADI. CDR3 amino acids: CANLARADEETQYF. The CDR3 bases are TGCGCCAACCTGGCAAGGGCAGACGAAGAGACCCAGTACTTC.

The CDR3 coding sequence is TGCGCCTTTCAACCCAGACAGGGGGCATCTTACGAGCAGTACTTC. Protein sequence: CAFQPRQGASYEQYF. V and J are TRBV23-1 and TRBJ2-7, with TRBD1 identical over 10 bases. TRBV23-1 is recorded as an ORF, its role being uncertain. The CDR3 runs 15 residues. V dropped 11 bases and J dropped 4; count of bases not matched to a gene: 14.

This clonotype is a singleton in its sample. The junction departs from the called germline gene at one end, perhaps through a read error. The chain carries TRBV29-1 and TRBJ1-2; D gene ambiguous. The CDR3 runs 12 residues. Germline-derived CDR1 and CDR2 are SQVTM and ANQGSEA. CDR3 in DNA: TGCAGCGTTGTTGTCAGCGACTATGACTACACCTTC. Translated, it gives CSVVVSDYDYTF.

The chain carries TRBV6-5 and TRBJ1-5; D not certain. Germline lookup yields CDR1 MNHEY and CDR2 SVGAGI. The CDR3 extends over 13 amino acids. Trimming pared 8 bases from V and 3 bases from J, leaving 11 bases between. CDR3 sequence: CASGKNNNQPQHF. The CDR3 coding sequence is TGTGCCAGCGGTAAGAACAACAATCAGCCCCAGCATTTT.

At least ten counts were recorded for this clonotype. The chain has TRBV7-8 and TRBJ2-4; D may be TRBD2 (6 bases). Trimming stripped 2 bases from V and 5 bases from J, with 7 bases between. The CDR3 has 13 residues. Per germline, CDR1 SGHVS and CDR2 FQNEAQ. The CDR3 DNA sequence: TGTGCCAGCAGCTTATGGGGGGAAAACATTCAGTACTTC. Translated, it gives CASSLWGENIQYF.

Note on this clonotype: Its ends do not fully match the called genes, so a read error is possible. This chain joins TRBV4-2 and TRBJ1-5, with D maybe TRBD1 (6 bases). The germline V gene has CDR1 LGHNA and CDR2 YNFKEQ. The CDR3 is 15 amino acids. The CDR3: CASSQDGGDNQPQHF. The CDR3 DNA follows: TGTGCTAGCAGCCAAGATGGGGGCGACAATCAGCCCCAGCATTTT.

This clonotype was counted only a few times. A much larger clonotype is one base distant, so this may be a read error. This chain connects TRBV29-1 to TRBJ2-7, with D possibly TRBD1 on 6 matching bases. V lost 7 bases and J lost 9, with 22 bases in between. The CDR3 runs 13 residues. Germline V lookup: CDR1 SQVTM, CDR2 ANQGSEA. The CDR3 region has the DNA TGCAGCGGCCTCCGGGACACCGGGTTCGGGCAGTACTTC. Translating gives CSGLRDTGFGQYF.

This clonotype was found a few times. The J gene is TRBJ1-1, the V gene TRBV28; D is ambiguous. This CDR3 is 13 amino acids long. Trimming left V 3 bases short and J 5 bases short, with 10 bases between. Germline assignment: CDR1 MDHEN and CDR2 SYDVKM. This CDR3 is CASSFTPTTEAFF. CDR3 nucleotide sequence: TGTGCCAGCAGTTTTACCCCAACTACTGAAGCTTTCTTT.

The chain joins TRBV21-1 to TRBJ2-7; the DNA was not used to check the table's D call, TRBD2. TRBV21-1 is deemed a pseudogene. The CDR3 length is 16 residues. CDR3 DNA: TGTGCCAGCAGCAAAGCTGGGACTAGCGGCACCTACGAGCAGTACTTC. This encodes CASSKAGTSGTYEQYF.

The chain is built from TRBV7-3 and TRBJ1-1, with no clear D. CDR1 is SGHTA, CDR2 FQGTGA, per germline. The CDR3 totals 14 residues. Trimming shortened V by 1 base and J by 3 bases, and 9 bases separated the two germline ends. This chain's CDR3 is CASSLNSIDTEAFF. The CDR3 DNA sequence: TGTGCCAGCAGCTTAAACTCGATAGACACTGAAGCTTTCTTT.

This clonotype appeared many times. J is TRBJ1-1 and V is TRBV6-5, with D perhaps TRBD1 (6 bases). The CDR3 has 11 residues. Germline V gene lookup returns CDR1 MNHEY and CDR2 SVGAGI. V dropped 7 bases and J dropped 4 bases, with 7 bases sitting between them. The CDR3 sequence is CASMGATEAFF. CDR3 DNA: TGTGCCAGCATGGGGGCCACTGAAGCTTTCTTT.

This clonotype was seen at least ten times. This chain links TRBV28 with TRBJ2-7; the match to TRBD1 covers 7 bases. V trimming: 1 base; J trimming: 5 bases; junction bases outside the gene matches: 11. Germline V CDR1 and CDR2: MDHEN, SYDVKM. CDR3 length equals 16 residues. CDR3 residues: CASSLLLLTGRHEQYF. In nucleotides, the CDR3 is TGTGCCAGCAGTTTATTGCTACTGACAGGGCGCCACGAGCAGTACTTC.

By its share, this clonotype is medium-sized. The chain is built from TRBV11-3 and TRBJ2-7; D possibly corresponds to TRBD2 (6 bases). Germline V gene data show CDR1 as SGHNT and CDR2 as YENEEA. V dropped 5 bases and J dropped 8 bases, with 16 bases sitting between them. The length of the CDR3 is 13 residues. This CDR3 is CASSVVAGTQQYF. In nucleotides, the CDR3 is TGTGCCAGCAGCGTAGTGGCGGGAACCCAGCAGTACTTC.

Of note for this clonotype: No conserved phenylalanine or tryptophan is present at the end of the CDR3, so a read error is the likely explanation. The V gene is TRBV4-1, the J gene TRBJ1-5, with D unresolved. CDR3 length: 15 residues. Per germline, CDR1 MGHRA and CDR2 YSYEKL. V was cut by 0 bases and J by 7 bases, with 13 bases left in between. For the CDR3, the DNA is TGCGCCAGCAGCCAAGATTCCCCATTTAGACAGCCCCAGCATGTT. Protein product: CASSQDSPFRQPQHV.

Remarks on this clonotype: An end of the junction differs from the germline gene, which may be a read error. The chain uses TRBV20-1 and TRBJ2-5; 7 nucleotides line up with TRBD1. The germline V gene has CDR1 DFQATT and CDR2 SNEGSKA (reference sequence). The CDR3 is made up of 12 amino acids. DNA for the CDR3: TGCGGTACGAACAGGGGACAAGAGATCCAGTACTTC. Residues: CGTNRGQEIQYF.

This clonotype was detected only a few times. J is TRBJ1-3 and V is TRBV28; D not resolved. Trimming cost V 2 bases and J 0 bases, with 17 bases left between them. This CDR3 comprises 18 residues. Germline V gene lookup returns CDR1 MDHEN and CDR2 SYDVKM. The CDR3 reads CASSLALRGWASGNTIYF. In DNA, the CDR3 is TGTGCCAGCAGTTTAGCCCTCAGAGGGTGGGCCTCTGGAAACACCATATATTTT.

Regarding this clonotype: A much larger clone lies a single base off, so this may be a read error. The rearrangement joins TRBV5-1 to TRBJ2-1; D is uncertain. The CDR3 is 14 amino acids. In germline, CDR1 is SGHRS, CDR2 YFSETQ. CDR3 sequence reads: CASSLGQSYNEQLF. CDR3 sequence (DNA): TGCGCCAGCAGCTTGGGTCAATCCTACAATGAGCAGCTCTTC. The complete variable domain, with remaining parts taken from reference TRBV5-1 and TRBJ2-1, reads KAGVTQTPRYLIKTRGQQVTLSCSPISGHRSVSWYQQTPGQGLQFLFEYFSETQRNKGNFPGRFSGRQFSNSRSEMNVSTLELGDSALYLCASSLGQSYNEQLFGPGTRLTVL.

This chain uses TRBV19 with TRBJ1-5; D is unresolved. The germline V and J ends were trimmed by 5 bases and 0 bases, with 11 bases remaining between them. The CDR3 has 15 amino acids. Germline CDR1 LNHDA, CDR2 SQIVND (reference sequence). The CDR3 reads CASSVPGHSNQPQHF. Here the CDR3 DNA reads TGTGCCAGTAGTGTGCCCGGTCATAGCAATCAGCCCCAGCATTTT.

The chain couples TRBV29-1 to TRBJ2-3, with 7 bases matching TRBD2. Unmatched junction bases numbered 4, after V lost 3 bases and J lost 4 bases. The germline gives CDR1 SQVTM, CDR2 ANQGSEA. The CDR3 has 13 residues. DNA of the CDR3: TGCAGCGTTGAGGGGGGGACGGCAGATACGCAGTATTTT. It is translated as CSVEGGTADTQYF.

The chain couples TRBV11-2 to TRBJ2-3; D remains ambiguous. Trimming cost V 3 bases and J 1 base, with 11 bases left between them. The CDR3 sequence is 15 residues long. Germline V lookup: CDR1 SGHAT, CDR2 FQNNGV. This CDR3 is CASSFLIAGTDTQYF. In nucleotides, the CDR3 is TGTGCCAGCAGCTTTCTAATAGCAGGCACAGATACGCAGTATTTT.

Comment on this clonotype: With a much larger clone just one base away, this may be a read error. The chain carries TRBV24-1 and TRBJ2-7; D uncertain. The CDR3 is 13 residues long. The germline V gene has CDR1 KGHDR and CDR2 SFDVKD. In nucleotides, the CDR3 is TGTGTCACCAGTGACCAAGGGTTGGGAGAGCAGTACTTC. Amino acids: CVTSDQGLGEQYF.

In the case of this clonotype: One junction end disagrees with the germline gene, perhaps due to a read error. The chain combines TRBV28 with TRBJ2-4, with 7 positions matching TRBD1. The CDR3 is 15 amino acids. Per germline, CDR1 MDHEN and CDR2 SYDVKM. The CDR3 nucleotides read TGTGCCAGCAGTCAAGGACAGGCGAGTAGAAACATCCAGTGCTTC. This gives the protein CASSQGQASRNIQCF.

As regards this clonotype: Sequence at one end of the junction differs from germline and may be a read error. This chain uses TRBV6-4 with TRBJ2-1; 7 nucleotides match TRBD2. Germline-derived CDR1 and CDR2 are MRHNA and SNTAGT. There are 15 residues in the CDR3. The CDR3 region is CASSETRGRSDEQFF. CDR3 coding DNA: TGTGCCAGCAGCGAGACTCGCGGGAGAAGTGACGAGCAATTCTTC.

In this sample, this clonotype turned up many times. The rearrangement links TRBV5-1 to TRBJ2-6; D gene ambiguous. The CDR3 has 16 residues. The germline V and J ends were trimmed by 1 base and 2 bases, with 10 bases remaining between them. Germline-derived CDR1 and CDR2 are SGHRS and YFSETQ. CDR3 protein: CASSLSTVAGANVLTF. The CDR3 coding sequence is TGCGCCAGCAGCTTGAGTACGGTAGCTGGGGCCAACGTCCTGACTTTC.

For this clonotype: A single base separates this from a much larger clone, so it may be a read error. This chain uses TRBV30 with TRBJ1-4, with D possibly matching TRBD1 (5 bases). The CDR3 runs to 14 residues. Germline CDR1 is GTSNPN and CDR2 is SVGIG (reference sequence). V shed 3 bases and J shed 7 bases, with 15 bases lying between them. The CDR3 nucleotides read TGTGCCTGGAGGTCCCGGGGCGGAAGTGAAAAACTGTTTTTT. The encoded protein is CAWRSRGGSEKLFF.

About this clonotype: This could be a read error, since a much larger clone is one nucleotide away. V is TRBV7-9 and J is TRBJ2-2, with 8 bases lining up with TRBD2. This CDR3 region has 18 residues. Germline lookup yields CDR1 SEHNR and CDR2 FQNEAQ (reference sequence). CDR3 residues: CTSSPPPTSGPRAGELFF. The CDR3 coding sequence is TGTACCAGCAGCCCACCCCCTACTAGCGGCCCTCGGGCCGGGGAGCTGTTTTTT.

The chain recombines TRBV6-2 or TRBV6-3 with TRBJ2-1, with D perhaps TRBD2 (5 bases). Germline lookup yields CDR1 MNHEY and CDR2 SVGEGT. Trimming took 2 bases from V and 5 from J, leaving 16 bases between them. The CDR3 totals 16 residues. As DNA, the CDR3 is TGTGCCAGCAGTTACCTCGGGGTAGAGAGAGACAATGAGCAGTTCTTC. The encoded protein is CASSYLGVERDNEQFF.